These T cell receptor beta chains were read from a single sample in a study of response to subunit inactivated influenza vaccine. One entry per CDR3 protein results from TCRdb running MiXCR on the RT-PCR reads. There are about 830,000 distinct CDR3 sequences in the sample; approximately 18% occur only once, and roughly a tenth lies in the top ten. This sample comprised PBMCs from blood, obtained more than 4 days after vaccination. The receptors derive from a man aged 45 to 65 who received an inactivated influenza vaccine. Both conserved end residues are part of each CDR3. A D gene is named only where the DNA matches it firmly. The listing skips clone size in some rows; elsewhere it reads once, few, many or a size class.

CDR3 length: 14; D gene: NA; J gene: TRBJ2-7; clone size: NA; V gene: TRBV28; CDR3 DNA: TGTGCCTCCTCGAGATTCGGGATGTCCTACGAGCAGTACTTC; CDR3 protein: CASSRFGMSYEQYF
CDR3 length: 16; D gene: NA; J gene: TRBJ2-7; clone size: NA; V gene: TRBV5-1; CDR3 DNA: TGCGCCAGCAGCTTGGTTCATCAGGGGAGAGGCTACGAGCAGTACTTC; CDR3 protein: CASSLVHQGRGYEQYF
CDR3 length: 14; D gene: NA; J gene: TRBJ2-1; clone size: many; V gene: TRBV20-1; CDR3 DNA: TGCAGTGCTAGAGATCGTTTACAGCTCAATGAGCAGTTCTTC; CDR3 protein: CSARDRLQLNEQFF
CDR3 length: 14; D gene: NA; J gene: TRBJ2-1; clone size: NA; V gene: TRBV10-3; CDR3 DNA: TGTGCCATCAGCCTCAGGGCAGGCGGAAATGAGCAGTTCTTC; CDR3 protein: CAISLRAGGNEQFF
CDR3 length: 13; D gene: NA; J gene: TRBJ1-2; clone size: NA; V gene: TRBV14; CDR3 DNA: TGTGCCAGCAGCATAGGTGTTGGGTATGGCTACACCTTC; CDR3 protein: CASSIGVGYGYTF
CDR3 length: 14; D gene: TRBD2; J gene: TRBJ2-1; clone size: NA; V gene: TRBV7-2; CDR3 DNA: TGTGCCAGCAGCTTAAGCGGGAGTACGGTTGAGCAGTTCTTC; CDR3 protein: CASSLSGSTVEQFF
CDR3 length: 15; D gene: NA; J gene: TRBJ2-2; clone size: NA; V gene: TRBV6-5; CDR3 DNA: TGTGCCAGCAGTTCCTACCCGGATGGGGTTGGGGAGCTGTTTTTT; CDR3 protein: CASSSYPDGVGELFF
CDR3 length: 14; D gene: NA; J gene: TRBJ2-7; clone size: few; V gene: TRBV5-1; CDR3 DNA: TGCGCCAGCAGCTTGGGAACACGGGACTACGAGCAGTACTTC; CDR3 protein: CASSLGTRDYEQYF
CDR3 length: 13; D gene: NA; J gene: TRBJ2-7; clone size: few; V gene: TRBV25-1; CDR3 DNA: TGTGCCAGCCAATGGGGGTCCCTATACGAGCAGTACTTC; CDR3 protein: CASQWGSLYEQYF
CDR3 length: 14; D gene: TRBD1; J gene: TRBJ1-1; clone size: few; V gene: TRBV5-1; CDR3 DNA: TGCGCCAGCAGGTCGGGACAGCCGAACACTGAAGCTTTCTTT; CDR3 protein: CASRSGQPNTEAFF
CDR3 length: 12; D gene: NA; J gene: TRBJ1-5; clone size: few; V gene: TRBV20-1; CDR3 DNA: TGCAGTGCAAAGCTTGGCGGTCAGCCCCAGCATTTT; CDR3 protein: CSAKLGGQPQHF